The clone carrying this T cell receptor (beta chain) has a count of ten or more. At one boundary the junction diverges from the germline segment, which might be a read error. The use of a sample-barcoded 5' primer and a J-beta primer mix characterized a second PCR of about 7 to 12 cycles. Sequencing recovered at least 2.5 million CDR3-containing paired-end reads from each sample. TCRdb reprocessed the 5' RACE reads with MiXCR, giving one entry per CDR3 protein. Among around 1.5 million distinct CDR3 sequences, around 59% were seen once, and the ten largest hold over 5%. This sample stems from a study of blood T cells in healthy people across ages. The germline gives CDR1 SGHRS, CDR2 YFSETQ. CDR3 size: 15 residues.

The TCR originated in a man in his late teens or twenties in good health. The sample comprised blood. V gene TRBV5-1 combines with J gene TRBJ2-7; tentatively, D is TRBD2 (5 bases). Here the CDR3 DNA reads TGTGCCAGCAGCTTAAGTTCAGGACTTTCCTACGAGCAGTACTTC. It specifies CASSLSSGLSYEQYF.